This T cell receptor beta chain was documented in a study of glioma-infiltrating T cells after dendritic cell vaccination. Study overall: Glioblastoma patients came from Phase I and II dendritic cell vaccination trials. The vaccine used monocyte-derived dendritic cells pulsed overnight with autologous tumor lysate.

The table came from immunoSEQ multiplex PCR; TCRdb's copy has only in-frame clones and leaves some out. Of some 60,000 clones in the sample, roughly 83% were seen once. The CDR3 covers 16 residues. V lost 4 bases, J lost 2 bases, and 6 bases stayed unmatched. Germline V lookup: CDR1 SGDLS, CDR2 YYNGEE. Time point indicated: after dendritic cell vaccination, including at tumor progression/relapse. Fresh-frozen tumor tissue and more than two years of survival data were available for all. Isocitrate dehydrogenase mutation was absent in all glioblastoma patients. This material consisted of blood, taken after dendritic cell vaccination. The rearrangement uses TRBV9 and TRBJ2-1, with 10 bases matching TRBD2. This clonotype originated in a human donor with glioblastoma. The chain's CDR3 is CASSFSTSGPYNEQFF. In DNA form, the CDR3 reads TGTGCCAGCAGCTTCTCGACTAGCGGGCCCTACAATGAGCAGTTCTTC.